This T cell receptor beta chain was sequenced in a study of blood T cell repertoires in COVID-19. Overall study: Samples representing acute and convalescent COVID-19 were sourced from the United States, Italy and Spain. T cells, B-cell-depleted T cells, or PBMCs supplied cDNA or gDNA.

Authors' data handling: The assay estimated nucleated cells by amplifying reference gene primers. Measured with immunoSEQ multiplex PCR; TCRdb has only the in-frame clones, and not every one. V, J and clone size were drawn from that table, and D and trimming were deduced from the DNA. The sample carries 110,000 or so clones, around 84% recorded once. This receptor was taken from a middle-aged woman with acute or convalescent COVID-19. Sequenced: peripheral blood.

CDR3 in DNA: TGTGCCAGCAGCTTAGGAGGTGTTGAAGCTTTCTTT. As protein: CASSLGGVEAFF. This sequence joins TRBV7-9 and TRBJ1-1; D is unresolved. The CDR3 is made up of 12 amino acids. V dropped 1 base and J dropped 7 bases, with 7 bases sitting between them. Germline V gene sequence: CDR1 SEHNR, CDR2 FQNEAQ (reference sequence).